Below, 32 T cell receptor beta chains from the same sample are listed, as sequenced in a study of long-term antiretroviral therapy in people with HIV. The assay, immunoSEQ v3.0, was run at survey level. Profiling relied on immunoSEQ multiplex PCR, and the TCRdb table lists in-frame clones only, not all of them. The data contain approximately 24,000 clones, approximately 86% of them singletons. The sequencing used unsorted PBMCs, collected 1.8 years before starting antiretroviral therapy. Receptors originate from a man between 45 and 60 years old with HIV.

The gene calls are TRBV7-9 and TRBJ2-3; D unclear. V dropped 3 bases and J dropped 3 bases, with 16 bases sitting between them. The CDR3 consists of 16 residues. The germline V gene encodes CDR1 SEHNR and CDR2 FQNEAQ (reference sequence). The CDR3 sequence is CASSLGSSDFTDTQYF. The CDR3 DNA reads as TGTGCCAGCAGCTTGGGCTCCTCAGACTTTACAGATACGCAGTATTTT.

This clone appeared once. The CDR3, as DNA: TGTGCCAGCAGCCCATGGGGGGGAACCGGGGAGCTGTTTTTT. Protein sequence: CASSPWGGTGELFF. J is TRBJ2-2 and V is TRBV5-6, with TRBD2 identical over 7 bases. The CDR3 covers 14 residues. Per germline, CDR1 SGHDT and CDR2 YYEEEE. J was trimmed by 5 bases and V by 4 bases; bases with no gene match: 5.

The V call is TRBV28, the J call TRBJ2-7; 10 bases are shared with TRBD1. Germline-derived CDR1 and CDR2 are MDHEN and SYDVKM. V trimming: 4 bases; J trimming: 5 bases; junction bases outside the gene matches: 11. The CDR3 is 16 residues long. The CDR3 reads CASSSETWDRGHEQYF. The CDR3 DNA is TGTGCCAGCAGTTCCGAAACTTGGGACAGGGGCCACGAGCAGTACTTC.

The rearrangement uses TRBV28 and TRBJ2-7; 11 positions match TRBD1. The V gene's germline CDR1 is MDHEN and CDR2 SYDVKM. V gave up 5 bases and J gave up 4 bases; unmatched junction bases: 7. This CDR3 contains 15 residues. Here the CDR3 DNA reads TGTGCCAGCAGTAACGCCGGGACAGGGGGATACGAGCAGTACTTC. Translation gives CASSNAGTGGYEQYF.

The V gene is TRBV10-3, the J gene TRBJ2-2, with 15 bases lining up with TRBD2. The CDR3 has 16 amino acids. The germline gives CDR1 ENHRY, CDR2 SYGVKD. With V trimmed by 9 bases and J by 5 bases, 7 bases remained unmatched. The CDR3 region is CAILIGTSGGTGELFF. The CDR3 DNA reads as TGTGCCATTCTCATCGGGACTAGCGGGGGGACCGGGGAGCTGTTTTTT.

The gene calls are TRBV11-1 and TRBJ1-4, with 8 bases matching TRBD1. This CDR3 region has 15 residues. J lost 5 bases, V lost 5 bases, and 7 bases had no gene match. Germline V gives CDR1 SGHAT, CDR2 FQDESV (reference sequence). The CDR3 sequence: CASSPPDRENEKLFF. The DNA of the CDR3 is TGTGCCAGCAGCCCACCGGACAGGGAGAATGAAAAACTGTTTTTT.

The chain links TRBV7-8 to TRBJ1-2, with a tentative D call TRBD1 (5 bases). From germline, CDR1 is SGHVS and CDR2 FQNEAQ. Trimming shortened V by 5 bases and J by 6 bases, and 19 bases separated the two germline ends. CDR3 size: 15 residues. The CDR3 DNA follows: TGTGCCAGCAGCCCCGTGGGGCGGGGGGAGGATGGCTACACCTTC. Amino acids: CASSPVGRGEDGYTF.

V gene TRBV6-1 combines with J gene TRBJ2-7; possibly TRBD1 or TRBD2 for D (5 bases each). The germline gives CDR1 MNHNS, CDR2 SASEGT. V was shortened by 2 bases and J by 0 bases, with 11 bases between the two germline ends. The CDR3 has 15 amino acids. The CDR3 DNA reads as TGTGCCAGCAGTGAACTGGGGGTCGACTCCTACGAGCAGTACTTC. Protein: CASSELGVDSYEQYF.

The chain links TRBV7-2 to TRBJ1-4; maybe TRBD1 (6 bases). CDR3 length: 13 amino acids. The V gene lost 3 bases and the J gene lost 8 bases, with 10 bases spanning the gap. Looked up from germline, CDR1 is SGHTA and CDR2 is FQGNSA. This CDR3 is CASSFSGEEKLFF. The CDR3 DNA is TGTGCCAGCAGCTTCTCAGGGGAGGAAAAACTGTTTTTT.

The V gene is TRBV28, the J gene TRBJ1-2; D is uncertain. The CDR3 loop spans 14 amino acids. V was cut by 2 bases and J by 2 bases, with 9 bases left in between. CDR1 is MDHEN, CDR2 SYDVKM, per germline. Here the CDR3 DNA reads TGTGCCAGCAGTTTACCTATCTCGAACTATGGCTACACCTTC. This codes for CASSLPISNYGYTF.

Details on this clone: Germline and junction disagree at one end, which may indicate a read error. The chain joins TRBV19 to TRBJ2-2; no clear D gene. Germline V gene data show CDR1 as LNHDA and CDR2 as SQIVND (reference sequence). CDR3 length equals 11 residues. CDR3 DNA sequence: TGTGCCAGTAGTACCACCCGGGAGCTGTTTTTT. Protein: CASSTTRELFF. Based on the CDR3 plus reference TRBV19 and TRBJ2-2, the full variable domain is DGGITQSPKYLFRKEGQNVTLSCEQNLNHDAMYWYRQDPGQGLRLIYYSQIVNDFQKGDIAEGYSVSREKKESFPLTVTSAQKNPTAFYLCASSTTRELFFGEGSRLTVL.

This rearrangement joins TRBV5-6 to TRBJ2-3, with TRBD2 matching over 10 bases. The germline V gene has CDR1 SGHDT and CDR2 YYEEEE. CDR3 length equals 17 residues. Unmatched junction bases numbered 13, after V lost 4 bases and J lost 5 bases. The CDR3: CASSRVVAGGVGDTQYF. CDR3 in DNA: TGTGCCAGCAGCCGGGTGGTAGCGGGGGGCGTGGGAGATACGCAGTATTTT.

This clone was observed once. The chain uses TRBV5-1 and TRBJ1-2; maybe TRBD1 (6 bases). Germline V CDR1 and CDR2: SGHRS, YFSETQ. The CDR3 totals 14 residues. V lost 2 bases to trimming and J lost 6 bases, with 14 bases between them. This CDR3 is CASSFGGQGNGYTF. The CDR3, as DNA: TGCGCCAGCAGCTTCGGGGGCCAGGGAAATGGCTACACCTTC.

CDR3 sequence reads: CASSLRGVDNEQFF. For the CDR3, the DNA is TGTGCCAGCAGCTTGAGGGGTGTGGACAATGAGCAGTTCTTC. V usage is TRBV5-6 and J usage is TRBJ2-1; a possible D gene is TRBD1 (5 bases). The ends were cut back, 1 base at V and 5 bases at J, with 10 bases in the middle. The CDR3 runs to 14 residues. Germline loops: CDR1 SGHDT, CDR2 YYEEEE.

The table lists this clone with a count of one. The chain employs TRBV5-1 and TRBJ2-7; tentatively, D is TRBD1 or TRBD2 (5 bases each). With 0 bases removed from V and 4 bases from J, the gap between germline ends came to 14 bases. Germline CDR1 and CDR2: SGHRS and YFSETQ. CDR3 length: 15 amino acids. This CDR3 is CASSLAGTAGYEQYF. The CDR3 DNA reads TGCGCCAGCAGCTTGGCCGGGACGGCAGGATACGAGCAGTACTTC.

The V gene is TRBV11-1, the J gene TRBJ2-1, with a weak D call TRBD1 (6 bases). CDR3 size: 15 residues. CDR1 and CDR2 from the germline V gene are SGHAT and FQDESV (reference sequence). V was clipped by 5 bases and J by 7 bases, with 18 bases between them. The CDR3 loop is CASSPGDPYRNEQFF. CDR3 sequence (DNA): TGTGCCAGCAGCCCAGGGGATCCCTACAGGAATGAGCAGTTCTTC.

The chain carries TRBV19 and TRBJ1-1; 8 bases align to TRBD1. The CDR3 totals 15 residues. From germline, CDR1 is LNHDA and CDR2 SQIVND (reference sequence). V dropped 4 bases and J dropped 0; count of bases not matched to a gene: 4. CDR3 amino acids: CASSTLQGVNTEAFF. CDR3 DNA: TGTGCCAGTAGTACTCTACAGGGGGTGAACACTGAAGCTTTCTTT.

The J gene is TRBJ2-7, the V gene TRBV2, with D perhaps TRBD1 (5 bases). The V gene's germline CDR1 is SNHLY and CDR2 FYNNEI. The length of the CDR3 is 14 residues. V lost 0 bases, J lost 7 bases, and 13 bases lay in between. The DNA of the CDR3 is TGTGCCAGCAGTGAAGCTTCAGCAGGGCGGGAGCAGTACTTC. Amino acids: CASSEASAGREQYF.

The rearrangement uses TRBV19 and TRBJ2-7; TRBD2 agrees at 15 bases. Germline V gene data show CDR1 as LNHDA and CDR2 as SQIVND (reference sequence). The CDR3 length is 18 residues. The ends lost 4 bases at V and 4 bases at J; junction bases unmatched: 11. The CDR3 protein is CASSTSPGLAGGPYEQYF. For the CDR3, the DNA is TGTGCCAGTAGTACCTCTCCGGGACTAGCGGGGGGTCCATACGAGCAGTACTTC.

The V and J genes are TRBV30 and TRBJ2-2, with TRBD1 as a possible D gene (6 bases). Germline CDR1 is GTSNPN and CDR2 is SVGIG (reference sequence). This CDR3 is built from 12 residues. V lost 3 bases and J lost 4, with 6 bases in between. CDR3 sequence reads: CAWSRGTGELFF. CDR3 sequence (DNA): TGTGCCTGGAGCAGGGGCACCGGGGAGCTGTTTTTT.

The genes are TRBV7-2 and TRBJ2-7, with D possibly being TRBD2 (5 bases). V lost 2 bases, J lost 0 bases, and 14 bases lay in between. The CDR3 extends over 16 amino acids. Germline lookup yields CDR1 SGHTA and CDR2 FQGNSA. In DNA form, the CDR3 reads TGTGCCAGCAGCTTATCGCGGAGGACCCTCTCCTACGAGCAGTACTTC. Amino acids: CASSLSRRTLSYEQYF. The full variable domain, rest sourced from reference TRBV7-2 and TRBJ2-7, is GAGVSQSPSNKVTEKGKDVELRCDPISGHTALYWYRQSLGQGLEFLIYFQGNSAPDKSGLPSDRFSAERTGGSVSTLTIQRTQQEDSAVYLCASSLSRRTLSYEQYFGPGTRLTVT.

A single count supports this clone. V and J are TRBV29-1 and TRBJ1-3; the match to TRBD1 covers 11 bases. After removal of 4 bases from V and 4 bases from J, the junction contained 9 bases not matched to a gene. This CDR3 comprises 16 residues. Per the germline V gene, CDR1 is SQVTM and CDR2 is ANQGSEA. This CDR3 reads CSVAPSRTGGGNTIYF. CDR3 nucleotides: TGCAGCGTTGCCCCATCGAGGACAGGGGGCGGAAACACCATATATTTT.

This chain joins TRBV18 and TRBJ2-7; TRBD1 matches at 8 bases. Germline trimming cut 3 bases from V and 3 bases from J; bases unmatched to any gene: 4. Germline V gene data show CDR1 as KGHSH and CDR2 as LQKENI. CDR3 length: 14 amino acids. The CDR3 region is CASSPNRGIYEQYF. CDR3 nucleotide sequence: TGTGCCAGCTCACCTAACAGGGGGATCTACGAGCAGTACTTC.

This clone was detected only a few times. The rearrangement joins TRBV16 to TRBJ2-7; weak D call: TRBD1 (6 bases). Trimming removed 8 bases from V and 2 bases from J, with 16 bases in between. This CDR3 comprises 14 residues. Germline values: CDR1 KGHSY, CDR2 FQNENV. The CDR3 loop reads CASANRQGTYEQYF. CDR3 coding DNA: TGTGCCAGCGCCAATCGTCAGGGGACCTACGAGCAGTACTTC.

J is TRBJ1-2 and V is TRBV9, with TRBD1 as a possible D gene (6 bases). This CDR3 has 16 amino acids. Trimming pared 3 bases from V and 2 bases from J, leaving 17 bases between. Germline V gene sequence: CDR1 SGDLS, CDR2 YYNGEE. Here the CDR3 reads CASSALTGIPNYGYTF. For the CDR3, the DNA is TGTGCCAGCAGCGCCCTTACAGGGATTCCAAACTATGGCTACACCTTC.

J is TRBJ2-2 and V is TRBV7-3, with D uncertain. V was clipped by 5 bases and J by 6 bases, with 10 bases between them. Germline assignment: CDR1 SGHTA and CDR2 FQGTGA. This CDR3 is 13 amino acids long. In nucleotides, the CDR3 is TGTGCCAGCAGCGTCGTTCTGGCCGGGGAGCTGTTTTTT. It encodes CASSVVLAGELFF.

This sequence joins TRBV5-1 and TRBJ2-5; D not certain. The V and J ends lost 4 bases and 4 bases respectively, with 5 bases between them. The CDR3 contains 11 residues. Germline CDR1 and CDR2: SGHRS and YFSETQ. The CDR3 region is CASSIGETQYF. As DNA, the CDR3 is TGCGCCAGCAGCATCGGAGAGACCCAGTACTTC.

This clone has more than one count but fewer than ten. This chain connects TRBV10-3 to TRBJ2-1; the match to TRBD2 covers 7 bases. The germline V gene encodes CDR1 ENHRY and CDR2 SYGVKD. J was trimmed by 3 bases and V by 5 bases; bases with no gene match: 4. This CDR3 spans 14 amino acids. The CDR3 protein is CAISTSVSYNEQFF. DNA for the CDR3: TGTGCCATCAGTACTAGCGTAAGCTACAATGAGCAGTTCTTC.

The gene calls are TRBV19 and TRBJ1-1; 7 bases fit TRBD1. In germline, CDR1 is LNHDA, CDR2 SQIVND (reference sequence). CDR3 length: 19 residues. J was trimmed by 1 base and V by 4 bases; bases with no gene match: 18. For the CDR3, the DNA is TGTGCCAGTAGTACTCCCCCCCAGCGACAGGGCTTTAAGAACACTGAAGCTTTCTTT. As protein: CASSTPPQRQGFKNTEAFF.

The chain couples TRBV28 to TRBJ2-7; D possibly corresponds to TRBD1 (6 bases). The CDR3 totals 17 residues. Germline loops: CDR1 MDHEN, CDR2 SYDVKM. Deletions cut 6 bases from V and 4 bases from J, with 25 bases between. In nucleotides, the CDR3 is TGTGCCAGCAGAGCCCCGCGGGCTCCCACAGGGATGTACGAGCAGTACTTC. Protein product: CASRAPRAPTGMYEQYF.

The chain uses TRBV4-3 and TRBJ2-3; tentatively, D is TRBD1 (6 bases). Germline loops: CDR1 LGHNA, CDR2 YSLEER. V was cut by 4 bases and J by 8 bases, with 22 bases left in between. CDR3 length: 16 amino acids. DNA of the CDR3: TGCGCCAGCAGCCTAGGTCCAGGGGCGACGTCAGGTACGCAGTATTTT. Residues: CASSLGPGATSGTQYF.

The chain uses TRBV19 and TRBJ1-3, with D hard to call. Germline CDR1 is LNHDA and CDR2 is SQIVND (reference sequence). Trimming removed 6 bases at V and 4 bases at J, with 16 bases between. The CDR3 extends over 15 amino acids. The DNA of the CDR3 is TGTGCCAGTAGCAGTATAGCCGGGGTCGGAAACACCATATATTTT. Translation gives CASSSIAGVGNTIYF.